This T cell receptor (beta chain) was sequenced for a study of control samples from healthy donors and cancer patients. This clone was seen just once. Trimming stripped 4 bases from V and 7 bases from J, with 24 bases between. Germline CDR1 SGHNT, CDR2 YYREEE (reference sequence). The CDR3 is 18 amino acids. Method: immunoSEQ multiplex PCR; TCRdb's copy keeps in-frame clones and lacks some. Of about 160,000 clones listed, approximately 94% are singletons. This receptor was identified in a man between 60 and 75 years old with colorectal cancer. The chain uses TRBV5-4 and TRBJ1-6, with D perhaps TRBD1 (6 bases). Material for sequencing was PBMCs. Here the CDR3 DNA reads TGTGCCAGCAGCGCTGAGGGGGTTCTGGACACCTTCAATTCACCCCTCCACTTT. Amino acids: CASSAEGVLDTFNSPLHF.